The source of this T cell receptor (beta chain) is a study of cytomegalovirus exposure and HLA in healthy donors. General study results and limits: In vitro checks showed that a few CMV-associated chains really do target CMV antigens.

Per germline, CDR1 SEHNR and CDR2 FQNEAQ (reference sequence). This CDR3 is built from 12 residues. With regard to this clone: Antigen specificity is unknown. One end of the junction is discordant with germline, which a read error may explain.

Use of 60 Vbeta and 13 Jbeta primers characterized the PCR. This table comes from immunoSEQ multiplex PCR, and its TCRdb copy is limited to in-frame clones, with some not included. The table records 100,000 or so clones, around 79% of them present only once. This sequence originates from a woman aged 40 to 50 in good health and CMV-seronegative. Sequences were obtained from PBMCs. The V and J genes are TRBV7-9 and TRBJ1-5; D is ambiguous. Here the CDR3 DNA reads TGTTCCAGCAGCTTAGAGCATCAGCCCCAGCATTTT. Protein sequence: CSSSLEHQPQHF.